This TCR beta chain is from a study of blood T cell repertoires in COVID-19. Profiled with immunoSEQ multiplex PCR; TCRdb holds only in-frame clones, not every one. Of more than 110,000 clones listed, under 90% are singletons. Deletions cut 4 bases from V and 8 bases from J, with 15 bases between. This CDR3 comprises 14 residues. In germline, CDR1 is SGHNT, CDR2 YYREEE (reference sequence). The sequenced sample consisted of PBMCs or T cells enriched from blood (not recorded which). V and J are TRBV5-4 and TRBJ1-4, with D perhaps TRBD1 (6 bases). This receptor was obtained from a woman aged 18-30 years who had been exposed to COVID-19. DNA for the CDR3: TGTGCCAGCAGCCCCCAACAGGGTGGGGAAAAACTGTTTTTT. This encodes CASSPQQGGEKLFF. The variable domain in full, with the rest retrieved from reference TRBV5-4 and TRBJ1-4, is ETGVTQSPTHLIKTRGQQVTLRCSSQSGHNTVSWYQQALGQGPQFIFQYYREEENGRGNFPPRFSGLQFPNYSSELNVNALELDDSALYLCASSPQQGGEKLFFGSGTQLSVL.